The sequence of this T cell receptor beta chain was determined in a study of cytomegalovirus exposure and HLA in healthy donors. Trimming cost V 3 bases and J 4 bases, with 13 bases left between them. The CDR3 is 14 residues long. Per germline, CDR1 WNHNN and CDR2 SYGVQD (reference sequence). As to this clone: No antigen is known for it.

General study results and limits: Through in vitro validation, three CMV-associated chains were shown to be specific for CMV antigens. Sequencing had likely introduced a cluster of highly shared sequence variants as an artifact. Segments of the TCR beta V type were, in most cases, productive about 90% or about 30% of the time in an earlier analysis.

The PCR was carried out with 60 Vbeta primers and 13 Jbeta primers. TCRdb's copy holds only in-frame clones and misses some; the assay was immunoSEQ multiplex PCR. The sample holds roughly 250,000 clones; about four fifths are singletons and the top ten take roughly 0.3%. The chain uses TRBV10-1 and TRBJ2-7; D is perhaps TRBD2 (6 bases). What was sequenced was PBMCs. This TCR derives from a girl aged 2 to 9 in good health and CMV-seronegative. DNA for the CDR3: TGCGCCAGCAGTGATGGCGGGACTGGGTACGAGCAGTACTTC. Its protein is CASSDGGTGYEQYF.